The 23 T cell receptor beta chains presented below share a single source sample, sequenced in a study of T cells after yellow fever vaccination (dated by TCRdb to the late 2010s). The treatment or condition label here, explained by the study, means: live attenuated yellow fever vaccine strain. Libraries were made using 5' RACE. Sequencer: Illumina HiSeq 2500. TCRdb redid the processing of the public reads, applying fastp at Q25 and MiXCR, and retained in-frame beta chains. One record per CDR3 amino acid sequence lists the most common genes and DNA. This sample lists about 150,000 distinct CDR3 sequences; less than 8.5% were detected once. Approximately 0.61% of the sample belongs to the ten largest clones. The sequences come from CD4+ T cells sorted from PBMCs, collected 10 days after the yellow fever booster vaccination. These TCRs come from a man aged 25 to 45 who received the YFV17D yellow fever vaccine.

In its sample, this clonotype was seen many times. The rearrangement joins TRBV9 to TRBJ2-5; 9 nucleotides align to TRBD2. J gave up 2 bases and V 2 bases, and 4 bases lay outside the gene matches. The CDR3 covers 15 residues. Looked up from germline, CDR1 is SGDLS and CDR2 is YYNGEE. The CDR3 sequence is CASSVSGSWQETQYF. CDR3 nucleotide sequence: TGTGCCAGCAGCGTTAGCGGGAGCTGGCAAGAGACCCAGTACTTC.

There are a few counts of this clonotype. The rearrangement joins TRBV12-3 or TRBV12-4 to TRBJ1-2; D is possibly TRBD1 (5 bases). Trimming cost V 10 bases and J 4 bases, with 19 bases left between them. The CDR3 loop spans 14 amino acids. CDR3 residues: CAINGGGFPYGYTF. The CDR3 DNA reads TGTGCCATCAACGGGGGGGGGTTTCCCTATGGCTACACCTTC.

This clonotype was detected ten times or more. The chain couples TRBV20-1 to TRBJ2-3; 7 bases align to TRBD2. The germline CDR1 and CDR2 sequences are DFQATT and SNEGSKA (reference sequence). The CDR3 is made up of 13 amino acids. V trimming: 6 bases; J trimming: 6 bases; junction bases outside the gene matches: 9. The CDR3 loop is CSAEAGPMDTQYF. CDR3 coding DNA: TGCAGTGCCGAAGCGGGACCCATGGATACGCAGTATTTT.

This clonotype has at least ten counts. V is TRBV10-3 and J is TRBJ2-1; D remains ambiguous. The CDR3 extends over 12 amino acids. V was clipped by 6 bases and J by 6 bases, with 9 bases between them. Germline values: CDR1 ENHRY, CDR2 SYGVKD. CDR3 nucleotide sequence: TGTGCCATCAGGGGCGGATCCAATGAGCAGTTCTTC. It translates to CAIRGGSNEQFF.

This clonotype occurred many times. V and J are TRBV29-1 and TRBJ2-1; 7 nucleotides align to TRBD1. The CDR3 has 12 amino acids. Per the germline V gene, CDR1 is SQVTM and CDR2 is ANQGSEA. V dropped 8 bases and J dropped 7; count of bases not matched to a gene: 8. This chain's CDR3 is CSQGQTANEQFF. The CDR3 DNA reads TGCAGCCAGGGACAGACGGCTAATGAGCAGTTCTTC.

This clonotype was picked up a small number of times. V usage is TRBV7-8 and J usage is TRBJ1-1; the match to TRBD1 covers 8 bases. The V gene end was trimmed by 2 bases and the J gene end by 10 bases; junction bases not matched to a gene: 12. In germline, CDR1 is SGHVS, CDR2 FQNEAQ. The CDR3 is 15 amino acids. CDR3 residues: CASSLNLGQVGVAFF. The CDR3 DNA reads TGTGCCAGCAGCTTAAATCTGGGACAGGTAGGAGTAGCTTTCTTT.

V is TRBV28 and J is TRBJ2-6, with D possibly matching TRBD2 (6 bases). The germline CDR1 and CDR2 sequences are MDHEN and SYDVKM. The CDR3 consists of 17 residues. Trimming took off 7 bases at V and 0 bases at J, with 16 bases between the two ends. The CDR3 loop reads CASTNIGGLSGANVLTF. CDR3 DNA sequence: TGTGCCAGCACCAATATAGGAGGGCTCTCTGGGGCCAACGTCCTGACTTTC.

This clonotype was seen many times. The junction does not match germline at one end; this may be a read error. This CDR3 reads CASSLERQETQYF. CDR3 coding DNA: TGTGCTAGCAGCTTAGAGCGTCAAGAGACCCAGTACTTC. V usage is TRBV7-7 and J usage is TRBJ2-5; no clear D. The CDR3 is 13 amino acids. Germline V lookup: CDR1 SSHAT, CDR2 FNYEAQ (reference sequence).

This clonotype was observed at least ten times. The CDR3 is CASSLRDWGEKLFF. DNA for the CDR3: TGCGCCAGCAGCTTGCGGGACTGGGGGGAAAAACTGTTTTTT. The gene calls are TRBV5-1 and TRBJ1-4; a weak D match, TRBD1 (5 bases). The V gene lost 1 base and the J gene lost 8 bases, with 12 bases spanning the gap. The CDR3 covers 14 residues. Germline V gene data show CDR1 as SGHRS and CDR2 as YFSETQ.

The CDR3 nucleotides read TGTGCCAGCAGCCCGAATGGGCGCTCCTACAATGAGCAGTTCTTC. This sequence encodes CASSPNGRSYNEQFF. The chain joins TRBV5-4 to TRBJ2-1, with D hard to call. V lost 4 bases and J 0 bases, leaving 11 bases between the germline ends. The CDR3 consists of 15 residues. CDR1 and CDR2 (germline): SGHNT, YYREEE (reference sequence).

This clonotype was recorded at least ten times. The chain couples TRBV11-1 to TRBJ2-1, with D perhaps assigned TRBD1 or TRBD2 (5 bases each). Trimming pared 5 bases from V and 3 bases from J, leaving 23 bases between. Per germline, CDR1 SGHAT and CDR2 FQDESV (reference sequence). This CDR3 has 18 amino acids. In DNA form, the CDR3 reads TGTGCCAGCAGCCTGTACCCTGAGGGGTTAACGTTCTACAATGAGCAGTTCTTC. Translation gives CASSLYPEGLTFYNEQFF. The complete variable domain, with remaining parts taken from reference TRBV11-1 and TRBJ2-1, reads EAEVAQSPRYKITEKSQAVAFWCDPISGHATLYWYRQILGQGPELLVQFQDESVVDDSQLPKDRFSAERLKGVDSTLKIQPAELGDSAMYLCASSLYPEGLTFYNEQFFGPGTRLTVL.

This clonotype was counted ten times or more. CDR3 sequence: CASSPPTSSSYNEQFF. The CDR3, as DNA: TGCGCCAGCAGCCCGCCGACTTCGAGCTCCTACAATGAGCAGTTCTTC. The V call is TRBV5-1, the J call TRBJ2-1; D is uncertain. V shed 4 bases and J shed 0 bases, with 14 bases lying between them. The CDR3 contains 16 residues. In germline, CDR1 is SGHRS, CDR2 YFSETQ.

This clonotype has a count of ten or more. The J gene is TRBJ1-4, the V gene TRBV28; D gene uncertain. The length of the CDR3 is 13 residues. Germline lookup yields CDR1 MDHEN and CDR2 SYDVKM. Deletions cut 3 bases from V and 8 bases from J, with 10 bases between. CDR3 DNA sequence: TGTGCCAGCAGTTTTCCCGGGTTGGAAAAACTGTTTTTT. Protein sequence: CASSFPGLEKLFF.

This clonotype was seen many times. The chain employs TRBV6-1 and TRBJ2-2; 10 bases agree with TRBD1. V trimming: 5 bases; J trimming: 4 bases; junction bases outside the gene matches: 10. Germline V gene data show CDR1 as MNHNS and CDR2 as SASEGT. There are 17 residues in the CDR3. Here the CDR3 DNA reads TGTGCCAGCAGTAATTGGGACAGGGGTTCGGGCACCGGGGAGCTGTTTTTT. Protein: CASSNWDRGSGTGELFF.

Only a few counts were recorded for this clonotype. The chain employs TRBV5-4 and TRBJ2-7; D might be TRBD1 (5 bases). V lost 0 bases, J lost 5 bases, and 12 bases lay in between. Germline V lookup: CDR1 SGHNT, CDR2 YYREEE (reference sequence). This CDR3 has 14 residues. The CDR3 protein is CASSLAAWGNEQYF. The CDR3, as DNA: TGTGCCAGCAGCTTGGCCGCGTGGGGCAACGAGCAGTACTTC.

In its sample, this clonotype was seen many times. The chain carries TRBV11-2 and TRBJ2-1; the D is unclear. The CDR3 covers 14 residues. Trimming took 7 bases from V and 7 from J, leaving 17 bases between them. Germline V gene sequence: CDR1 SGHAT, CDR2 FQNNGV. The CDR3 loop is CASTPRGGVNEQFF. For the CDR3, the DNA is TGTGCCAGCACCCCAAGAGGTGGCGTAAATGAGCAGTTCTTC.

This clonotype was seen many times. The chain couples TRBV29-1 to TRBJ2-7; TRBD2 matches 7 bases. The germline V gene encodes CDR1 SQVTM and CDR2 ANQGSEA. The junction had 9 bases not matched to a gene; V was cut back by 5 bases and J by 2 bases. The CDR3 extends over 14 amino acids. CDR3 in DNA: TGCAGCGTTAAGCCCCGAGCGGGAACCTACGAGCAGTACTTC. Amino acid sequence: CSVKPRAGTYEQYF.

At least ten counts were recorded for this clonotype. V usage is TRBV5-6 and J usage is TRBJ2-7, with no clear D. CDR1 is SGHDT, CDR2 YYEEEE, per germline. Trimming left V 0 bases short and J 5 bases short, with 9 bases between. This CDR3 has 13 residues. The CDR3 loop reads CASSLAGWDEQYF. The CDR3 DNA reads TGTGCCAGCAGCTTGGCCGGATGGGACGAGCAGTACTTC.

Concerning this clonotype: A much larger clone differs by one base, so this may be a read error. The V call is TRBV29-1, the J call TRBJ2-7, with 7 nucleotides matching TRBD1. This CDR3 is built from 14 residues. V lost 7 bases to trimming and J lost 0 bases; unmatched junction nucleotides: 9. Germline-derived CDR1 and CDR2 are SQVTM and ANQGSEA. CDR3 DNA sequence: TGCAGCGCACTCCGGGACAGTAGCTCCTACGAGCAGTACTTC. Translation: CSALRDSSSYEQYF.

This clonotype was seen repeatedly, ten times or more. CDR3 in amino acids: CSATSPGTSGSTDTQYF. Written as DNA, the CDR3 is TGCAGTGCGACCAGCCCAGGGACTAGCGGTAGCACAGATACGCAGTATTTT. The rearrangement uses TRBV20-1 and TRBJ2-3; 11 bases are a match to TRBD2. Losses at the gene ends were 6 bases for V and 0 bases for J; bases not matched to a gene: 11. CDR1 is DFQATT, CDR2 SNEGSKA, per germline (reference sequence). This CDR3 region has 17 residues.

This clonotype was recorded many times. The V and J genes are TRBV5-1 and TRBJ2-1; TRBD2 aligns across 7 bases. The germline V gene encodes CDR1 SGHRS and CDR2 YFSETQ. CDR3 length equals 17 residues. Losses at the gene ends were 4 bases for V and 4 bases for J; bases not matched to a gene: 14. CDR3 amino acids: CASSRGISTGGYNEQFF. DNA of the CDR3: TGCGCCAGCAGCAGGGGAATTTCGACGGGGGGATACAATGAGCAGTTCTTC.

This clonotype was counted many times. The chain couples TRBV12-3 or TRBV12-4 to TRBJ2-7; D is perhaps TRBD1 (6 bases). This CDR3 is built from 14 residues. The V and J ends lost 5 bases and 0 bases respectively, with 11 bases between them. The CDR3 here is CASSLRGISYEQYF. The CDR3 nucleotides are TGTGCCAGCAGTCTAAGGGGGATCTCCTACGAGCAGTACTTC.

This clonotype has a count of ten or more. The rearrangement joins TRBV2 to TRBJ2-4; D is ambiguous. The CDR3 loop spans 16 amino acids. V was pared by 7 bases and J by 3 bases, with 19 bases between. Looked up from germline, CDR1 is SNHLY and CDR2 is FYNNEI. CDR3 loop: CASKNRAPRGKNIQYF. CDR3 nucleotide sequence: TGTGCCAGCAAAAACCGGGCCCCTCGTGGCAAAAACATTCAGTACTTC.